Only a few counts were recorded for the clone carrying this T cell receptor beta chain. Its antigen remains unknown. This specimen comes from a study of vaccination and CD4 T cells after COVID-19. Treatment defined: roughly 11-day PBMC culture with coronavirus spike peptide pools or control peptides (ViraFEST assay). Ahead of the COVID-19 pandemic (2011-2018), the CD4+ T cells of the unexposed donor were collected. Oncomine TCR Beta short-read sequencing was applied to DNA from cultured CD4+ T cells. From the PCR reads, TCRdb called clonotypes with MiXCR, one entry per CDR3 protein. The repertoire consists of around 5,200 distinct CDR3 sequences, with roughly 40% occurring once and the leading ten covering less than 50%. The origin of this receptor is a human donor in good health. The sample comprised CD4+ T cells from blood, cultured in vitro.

CDR3 coding DNA: TGTGCCAGCGGTTGGGCAGATACGCAGTATTTT. Translated: CASGWADTQYF. The V call is TRBV7-9, the J call TRBJ2-3, with D hard to call. V lost 8 bases and J 4 bases, leaving 7 bases between the germline ends. Germline CDR1 SEHNR, CDR2 FQNEAQ (reference sequence). This CDR3 contains 11 residues.